This TCR beta chain came from a study of blood T cell repertoires in COVID-19. V lost 0 bases, J lost 5 bases, and 14 bases lay in between. CDR1 is KGHSH and CDR2 is LQKENI in the germline V gene. The CDR3 consists of 16 residues. The method was immunoSEQ multiplex PCR; TCRdb's version includes in-frame clones alone and lacks a portion of them. The profile shows some 190,000 clones, around 90% of them singletons. The chain couples TRBV18 to TRBJ1-5, with a tentative D call TRBD1 (5 bases). Sequencing was done on a sample of peripheral blood. The TCR comes from a human donor in a cohort sampled during active COVID-19. The CDR3 reads CASSPPRTREDQPQHF. In DNA form, the CDR3 reads TGTGCCAGCTCACCACCCCGGACCAGGGAGGATCAGCCCCAGCATTTT.